Listed below are T cell receptor beta chains from one sample, sequenced in a study of OX40 agonist ivuxolimab in advanced cancers. This table comes from immunoSEQ multiplex PCR, and its TCRdb copy is limited to in-frame clones, with some not included. In the table there are tens of thousands of clones, approximately 80% of which are singletons. The source material was CD4+ or CD8+ T cells sorted from blood, sampled in a trial of the OX40 agonist ivuxolimab. The receptors derive from an adult with an advanced solid tumor such as melanoma, head and neck, liver or kidney cancer. Each CDR3 is given without its conserved first and last residue.

J,V,CDR3
TRBJ2-7,TRBV21-1,ASIPLAGVYEQY
TRBJ2-5,TRBV29-1,SVSRQNPQETQY
TRBJ2-3,TRBV4-2,ASSQETSGADTQY
TRBJ2-4,TRBV7-2,ASSHDRGRNIQY
TRBJ1-6,TRBV5-1,ASSLDTGNSPLH
TRBJ1-5,TRBV6-6,ASRRTGEYQPQH
TRBJ2-3,TRBV18,ASAPGAGGTTDTQY
TRBJ1-2,TRBV29-1,SADSYT
TRBJ2-7,TRBV4-1,ASSRTDSYEQY
TRBJ2-3,TRBV6-6,ASSYTGGSTDTQY
TRBJ2-5,TRBV11-2,ASSRELTGVRETQY
TRBJ2-1,TRBV28,ASGGQGQVNEQF
TRBJ1-5,TRBV9,ASSVVPNQPQH
TRBJ1-2,TRBV18,ASSPGDRPPNYGYT
TRBJ2-1,TRBV25-1,ASSEPDRSNNEQF
TRBJ2-3,TRBV27,ASSLADRGLDTQY
TRBJ1-4,TRBV5-5,ASSLHLWKAEGKLF
TRBJ2-2,TRBV19,ASSKTAMNTGELF
TRBJ2-5,TRBV5-1,ASSPTTGKETQY
TRBJ1-5,TRBV4-1,ASSQDRGGAVLGNQPQH
TRBJ2-2,TRBV15,ATSRLNRGDTGELF
TRBJ2-2,TRBV4-1,ASSQDGGQWTGELF
TRBJ1-4,TRBV28,ASSSGGLTNEKLF
TRBJ2-3,TRBV7-2,ASSPWTDTQY
TRBJ2-5,TRBV12-5,ASGSGLVSGETQY
TRBJ2-1,TRBV7-9,ASSWGNNEQF
TRBJ2-5,TRBV7-9,ASSRDYQETQY
TRBJ1-2,TRBV6-5,ASSMDRLDGYT
TRBJ2-7,TRBV7-8,ASSGHRGRDSYEQY